This T cell receptor beta chain was profiled in a study of early T cells in non-severe SARS-CoV-2 infection. Study-wide background: Bulk RNA isolated from unsorted whole blood underwent sequencing; chains were not paired. Study outcomes and limitations: VDJdb matching favored anti-spike CD8 responses, missing private and CD4 specificities.

Tagging with unique molecular identifiers was applied to individual cDNA molecules. TCRdb re-called the 5' RACE reads through MiXCR, storing one row per CDR3 protein. The sample gives roughly 67,000 distinct CDR3 sequences, 12% of which show up once; around 1.7% is in the top ten. In the case of this clonotype: The antigen is unknown.

CDR1 and CDR2 (germline): DFQATT, SNEGSKA (reference sequence). The CDR3 totals 14 residues. V lost 2 bases, J lost 3 bases, and 14 bases lay in between. This chain connects TRBV20-1 to TRBJ2-7, with D possibly TRBD2 on 6 matching bases. This TCR derives from an adult who was a healthcare worker with PCR-confirmed SARS-CoV-2 infection or an uninfected control (not recorded which). Material: whole blood. CDR3 residues: CSARLGAGSYEQYF. The CDR3 DNA follows: TGCAGTGCTAGACTAGGGGCCGGGAGCTACGAGCAGTACTTC.